Listed below are T cell receptor beta chains from one sample, sequenced in a study of beta chain features in type 1 diabetes. Assay: immunoSEQ multiplex PCR; the TCRdb copy retains only in-frame clones and omits some. The repertoire consists of about 620,000 clones, with around a sixth occurring once and the leading ten covering about 0.087%. The source material was naive CD4+ T cells from blood. Receptors were obtained from a man in his late teens or twenties in good health. The CDR3 runs from the conserved cysteine through the conserved F or W. A D gene is named only where the DNA matches it firmly. The listing skips clone size in some rows; elsewhere it reads once, few, many or a size class.

j_gene,abundance,v_gene,d_gene,CDR3aa,CDR3nt
TRBJ1-5,NA,TRBV30,NA,CAWSSGPDQPQHF,TGTGCCTGGAGTTCGGGGCCCGATCAGCCCCAGCATTTT
TRBJ2-5,NA,TRBV7-9,NA,CASSPLGETQYF,TGTGCCAGCAGTCCCTTGGGAGAGACCCAGTACTTC
TRBJ2-3,NA,TRBV5-1,NA,CASSLPAVHTDTQYF,TGCGCCAGCAGCTTGCCAGCGGTCCACACAGATACGCAGTATTTT
TRBJ2-1,few,TRBV5-4,NA,CASSLVAGGRGNEQFF,TGTGCCAGCAGCTTGGTCGCAGGAGGCAGGGGAAATGAGCAGTTCTTC
TRBJ2-4,few,TRBV6-5,TRBD1,CASRKQGAGKNIQYF,TGTGCCAGCAGGAAGCAGGGGGCTGGCAAAAACATTCAGTACTTC
TRBJ2-1,few,TRBV28,TRBD2,CASTQAGGAYNEQFF,TGTGCCAGCACCCAAGCGGGAGGGGCCTACAATGAGCAGTTCTTC
TRBJ2-1,few,TRBV18,NA,CASSPPGSLPHNEQFF,TGTGCCAGCTCACCACCGGGGTCTCTTCCCCACAATGAGCAGTTCTTC
TRBJ2-3,few,TRBV6-1,NA,CASSRDFDTDTQYF,TGTGCCAGCAGTCGGGACTTCGACACAGATACGCAGTATTTT
TRBJ2-2,NA,TRBV28,TRBD2,CASSPGTSGRGNTGELFF,TGTGCCAGCAGCCCAGGGACTAGCGGGAGAGGAAACACCGGGGAGCTGTTTTTT
TRBJ2-5,few,TRBV20-1,NA,CSVGETQYF,TGCAGTGTTGGGGAGACCCAGTACTTC
TRBJ1-2,NA,TRBV25-1,NA,CASSVKGYGYTF,TGTGCCAGCAGTGTAAAGGGCTATGGCTACACCTTC
TRBJ1-1,few,TRBV5-1,NA,CASSLVGGAEAFF,TGCGCCAGCAGCTTGGTCGGGGGCGCTGAAGCTTTCTTT
TRBJ2-1,few,TRBV7-9,NA,CASSLLLGRGQKFF,TGTGCCAGCAGCTTACTTTTGGGACGGGGCCAAAAGTTCTTC
TRBJ2-3,NA,TRBV2,NA,CAGQNHWDTQYF,TGTGCCGGTCAAAACCACTGGGATACGCAGTATTTT
TRBJ2-7,NA,TRBV7-9,TRBD1,CASSLATGTGKYEQYF,TGTGCCAGCAGCTTAGCCACCGGGACAGGGAAATACGAGCAGTACTTC
TRBJ1-1,few,TRBV7-2,NA,CASSFGTGVSYTEAFF,TGTGCCAGCAGCTTCGGAACAGGTGTTTCGTACACTGAAGCTTTCTTT
TRBJ2-5,NA,TRBV7-8,NA,CASSPMGTQYF,TGTGCCAGCAGCCCTATGGGGACCCAGTACTTC
TRBJ2-5,NA,TRBV7-7,NA,CASSPRPQETQYF,TGTGCTAGCAGCCCGCGGCCCCAAGAGACCCAGTACTTC
TRBJ1-2,NA,TRBV10-3,NA,CAISGTTDQGYTF,TGTGCCATCAGTGGGACGACAGACCAAGGCTACACCTTC
TRBJ2-1,NA,TRBV6-6,TRBD2,CASKTSGSNEQFF,TGTGCCAGCAAGACTAGCGGGAGCAATGAGCAGTTCTTC
TRBJ2-2,NA,TRBV7-3,TRBD2,CASSSGLAGDSTGELFF,TGTGCCAGCAGCTCCGGACTAGCGGGAGATAGCACCGGGGAGCTGTTTTTT
TRBJ2-5,few,TRBV27,NA,CASSFHGKSQETQYF,TGTGCCAGCAGTTTCCACGGGAAAAGCCAAGAGACCCAGTACTTC
TRBJ2-3,NA,TRBV29-1,NA,CSVEQTEDTQYF,TGCAGCGTTGAGCAAACGGAAGATACGCAGTATTTT
TRBJ2-1,NA,TRBV28,TRBD2,CASIPIPGLANEQFF,TGTGCCAGCATTCCGATCCCGGGACTAGCCAATGAGCAGTTCTTC
TRBJ1-3,NA,TRBV30,NA,CAWSVQVNTIYF,TGTGCCTGGAGTGTACAAGTAAACACCATATATTTT
TRBJ2-1,NA,TRBV9,NA,CASSVDRVWYNEQFF,TGTGCCAGCAGCGTCGACCGGGTATGGTACAATGAGCAGTTCTTC
TRBJ2-5,few,TRBV15,NA,CATSRSGESRETQYF,TGTGCCACCAGCAGGTCAGGGGAATCCCGAGAGACCCAGTACTTC
TRBJ1-1,few,TRBV5-5,NA,CASSLDPAGTEAFF,TGTGCCAGCAGCTTGGACCCAGCGGGCACTGAAGCTTTCTTT
TRBJ2-3,few,TRBV9,NA,CASSPSIGSTDTQYF,TGTGCCAGCAGCCCCTCTATTGGGAGCACAGATACGCAGTATTTT
TRBJ2-1,once,TRBV2,TRBD1,CASNKQGANYNEQFF,TGTGCCAGCAATAAACAGGGGGCTAACTACAATGAGCAGTTCTTC
TRBJ1-4,NA,TRBV25-1,TRBD1,CASSTLRTGFNEKLFF,TGTGCCAGCAGTACCCTACGGACAGGGTTTAATGAAAAACTGTTTTTT
TRBJ2-6,NA,TRBV4-3,TRBD1,CASSQEWPGQGFRGANVLTF,TGCGCCAGCAGCCAAGAATGGCCGGGACAGGGCTTTCGTGGGGCCAACGTCCTGACTTTC
TRBJ1-1,NA,TRBV5-1,TRBD1,CASSQDRARTEAFF,TGCGCCAGCAGCCAGGACAGGGCCCGCACTGAAGCTTTCTTT
TRBJ2-3,few,TRBV10-3,NA,CAISESSTRTDTQYF,TGTGCCATCAGTGAGTCTTCTACCCGCACAGATACGCAGTATTTT
TRBJ1-2,NA,TRBV11-1,NA,CASSPLADNPYGYTF,TGTGCCAGCAGCCCCCTGGCCGACAACCCCTATGGCTACACCTTC
TRBJ2-5,few,TRBV25-1,NA,CASMSRTAETQYF,TGTGCCAGCATGTCCAGGACGGCGGAGACCCAGTACTTC
TRBJ1-4,few,TRBV27,TRBD1,CASRQATGATNEKLFF,TGTGCCAGCAGACAAGCTACAGGGGCAACTAATGAAAAACTGTTTTTT
TRBJ2-3,few,TRBV28,TRBD2,CASSGRLAGLSDTQYF,TGTGCCAGCAGCGGCCGACTAGCGGGACTCTCAGATACGCAGTATTTT
TRBJ2-1,few,TRBV7-2,TRBD2,CASSLGLAGGRNEQFF,TGTGCCAGCAGCCTCGGACTAGCGGGGGGCCGCAATGAGCAGTTCTTC
TRBJ1-2,NA,TRBV19,NA,CASRNQGSYGYTF,TGTGCCAGTAGGAATCAGGGGAGCTATGGCTACACCTTC
TRBJ1-1,few,TRBV21-1,NA,CASSATENTEAFF,TGTGCCAGCAGCGCGACAGAGAACACTGAAGCTTTCTTT
TRBJ1-1,few,TRBV28,NA,CASTSTGENTEAFF,TGTGCCAGCACTTCGACGGGGGAGAACACTGAAGCTTTCTTT
TRBJ1-3,NA,TRBV2,NA,CASGQTNSGNTIYF,TGTGCCAGCGGACAGACTAACTCTGGAAACACCATATATTTT
TRBJ1-1,NA,TRBV28,NA,CASHLWDRNTEAFF,TGTGCCAGTCACCTGTGGGACCGGAACACTGAAGCTTTCTTT
TRBJ2-7,NA,TRBV5-4,TRBD1,CASSPLQGAAYEQYF,TGTGCCAGCAGCCCTTTACAGGGGGCGGCCTACGAGCAGTACTTC
TRBJ1-4,NA,TRBV7-2,NA,CASSYRDIEKLFF,TGTGCCAGCAGCTACCGGGACATCGAAAAACTGTTTTTT